This TCR beta chain was identified in a study of cytomegalovirus exposure and HLA in healthy donors. The PCR contained 60 Vbeta and 13 Jbeta primers. Only in-frame clones appear in the TCRdb table, and some are missing; sequencing was by immunoSEQ multiplex PCR. The sample lists 90,000 to 120,000 clones, more than 75% occurring once. Germline CDR1 SGDLS, CDR2 YYNGEE. V was clipped by 4 bases and J by 6 bases; unmatched bases: 9. This CDR3 has 15 amino acids. The clonotype originates from a middle-aged woman in good health and CMV-seronegative. This chain joins TRBV9 and TRBJ2-7; 11 positions agree with TRBD1. The sample consisted of PBMCs. The CDR3 nucleotides are TGTGCCAGCAGCCCAGGAGTGGGGACAGGGGGCGAGCAGTACTTC. Translation gives CASSPGVGTGGEQYF.